The 8 T cell receptor beta chains reported below all come from one sample, sequenced in a study of T cell changes during pregnancy in multiple sclerosis. TCRdb's table, derived via immunoSEQ multiplex PCR, lists solely in-frame clones and lacks some. Of around 56,000 clones listed, 90% to 95% are singletons. The sample was CD4+ T cells from peripheral blood mononuclear cells, taken in the first trimester of pregnancy. The source is a female donor with multiple sclerosis, enrolled in a pregnancy study.

This chain uses TRBV6-5 with TRBJ2-7, with 8 bases lining up with TRBD2. Germline CDR1 reads MNHEY; CDR2 reads SVGAGI. This CDR3 is 12 amino acids long. CDR3 coding DNA: TGTGTCGCGGGGGGTCCGCCCTACGAGCAGTACTTC. It specifies CVAGGPPYEQYF.

The J gene is TRBJ2-5, the V gene TRBV5-1; unclear D gene. Trimming took off 7 bases at V and 5 bases at J, with 18 bases between the two ends. This CDR3 is 14 amino acids long. Looked up from germline, CDR1 is SGHRS and CDR2 is YFSETQ. The CDR3 coding sequence is TGCGCCAGCGCCGCAGGCCCTCTTTGGGAGACCCAGTACTTC. As protein: CASAAGPLWETQYF.

This clone was counted once. This chain connects TRBV20-1 to TRBJ2-7; TRBD1 matches 10 bases. This CDR3 region has 11 residues. CDR1 and CDR2 from the germline V gene are DFQATT and SNEGSKA (reference sequence). V lost 1 base to trimming and J lost 12 bases; unmatched junction nucleotides: 3. This CDR3 reads CSARVGDRGYF. The CDR3 nucleotides are TGCAGTGCTAGAGTTGGGGACAGGGGGTACTTC.

Comment on this clone: This sequence may be a read error, since a much larger clone differs from it by one base. This likely comes from a read error, as the CDR3 has no conserved phenylalanine or tryptophan at its end. The chain links TRBV7-6 to TRBJ1-2; D gene uncertain. CDR3 length: 15 amino acids. Germline CDR1 and CDR2: SGHVS and FNYEAQ. Deletions cut 1 base from V and 4 bases from J, with 13 bases between. The chain's CDR3 is CASSLDAGSGYGYTL. The CDR3 region has the DNA TGTGCCAGCAGCTTAGACGCGGGGTCCGGCTATGGCTACACCCTC.

This chain links TRBV5-8 with TRBJ2-3, with D tentatively TRBD1 (6 bases). CDR1 and CDR2 from the germline V gene are SGHTS and YDEGEE. The CDR3 spans 17 residues. Between the trimmed V and J ends, which lost 0 bases and 0 bases, there was a span of 14 bases. The CDR3, as DNA: TGTGCCAGCAGCTTGGGACTCCAGGGGTCTAGCACAGATACGCAGTATTTT. This gives the protein CASSLGLQGSSTDTQYF. The full variable domain, with the rest looked up from reference TRBV5-8 and TRBJ2-3, is EAGVTQSPTHLIKTRGQQATLRCSPISGHTSVYWYQQALGLGLQFLLWYDEGEERNRGNFPPRFSGRQFPNYSSELNVNALELEDSALYLCASSLGLQGSSTDTQYFGPGTRLTVL.

The J gene is TRBJ1-5, the V gene TRBV18; the match to TRBD1 covers 12 bases. Looked up from germline, CDR1 is KGHSH and CDR2 is LQKENI. This CDR3 is built from 16 residues. The V and J ends lost 0 bases and 6 bases, in that order; junction bases with no gene match: 3. The DNA of the CDR3 is TGTGCCAGCTCACCACCCTGGGACAGGGGGCCTCAGCCCCAGCATTTT. Protein: CASSPPWDRGPQPQHF.

The chain is built from TRBV11-2 and TRBJ2-2, with TRBD1 matching over 8 bases. The CDR3 covers 19 residues. J was trimmed by 5 bases and V by 0 bases; bases with no gene match: 14. Germline CDR1 and CDR2: SGHAT and FQNNGV. The CDR3: CASSLDPRDHRGRTGELFF. The DNA for the CDR3 is TGTGCCAGCAGCTTAGACCCCCGCGACCACAGGGGGAGGACCGGGGAGCTGTTTTTT.

The chain has TRBV30 and TRBJ2-3; TRBD2 matches at 9 bases. The length of the CDR3 is 16 residues. Germline V CDR1 and CDR2: GTSNPN, SVGIG (reference sequence). V shed 3 bases, J shed 5 bases, and the junction held 12 bases outside the gene matches. The CDR3 coding sequence is TGTGCCTGGAGGGGGGGTTCGAGCGGGGGGTTAGATACGCAGTATTTT. Translating gives CAWRGGSSGGLDTQYF.